This entry features one T cell receptor beta chain sequence. These data are taken from a study of tumor-infiltrating lymphocytes in oesophageal squamous cell carcinoma. Using its own MiXCR run on the PCR reads, TCRdb lists one record per CDR3 protein. The repertoire holds around 18,000 distinct CDR3 sequences, with around two fifths as singletons. Germline CDR1 and CDR2: SGHTA and FQGTGA. The CDR3 loop spans 17 amino acids. V shed 2 bases and J shed 0 bases, with 13 bases lying between them. The sequenced sample was esophageal tumor tissue. The rearrangement links TRBV7-3 to TRBJ2-2; D might be TRBD2 (5 bases). The sequence came from a male donor with esophageal squamous cell carcinoma. CDR3 amino acids: CASSLSGFSSNTGELFF. The DNA for the CDR3 is TGTGCCAGCAGCTTATCGGGGTTTAGCTCGAACACCGGGGAGCTGTTTTTT.